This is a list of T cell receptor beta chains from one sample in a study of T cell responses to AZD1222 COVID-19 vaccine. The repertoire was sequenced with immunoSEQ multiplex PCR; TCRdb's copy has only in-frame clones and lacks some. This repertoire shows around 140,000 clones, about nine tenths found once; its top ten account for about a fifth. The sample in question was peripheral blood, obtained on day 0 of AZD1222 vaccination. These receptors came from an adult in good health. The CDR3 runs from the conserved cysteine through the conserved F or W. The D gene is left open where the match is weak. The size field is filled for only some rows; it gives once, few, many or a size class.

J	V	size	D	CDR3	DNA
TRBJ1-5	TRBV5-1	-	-	CASSLSGTGNQPQHF	TGCGCCAGCAGCTTATCGGGCACGGGCAATCAGCCCCAGCATTTT
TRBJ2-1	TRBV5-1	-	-	CASRPGVNFNEQFF	TGCGCCAGCAGGCCGGGGGTAAACTTCAATGAGCAGTTCTTC
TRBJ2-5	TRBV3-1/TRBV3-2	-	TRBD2	CASSQGLAGGGETQYF	TGTGCCAGCAGCCAAGGACTAGCGGGGGGCGGAGAGACCCAGTACTTC
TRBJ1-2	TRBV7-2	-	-	CASSPAGGAEGYTF	TGTGCCAGCAGCCCCGCGGGAGGGGCGGAGGGCTACACCTTC
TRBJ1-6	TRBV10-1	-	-	CASTTVGPDNSPLHF	TGCGCCAGCACCACTGTCGGCCCAGATAATTCACCCCTCCACTTT
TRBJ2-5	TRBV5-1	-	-	CASSLIISEAGVQETQYF	TGCGCCAGCAGCTTGATTATAAGTGAAGCAGGTGTCCAAGAGACCCAGTACTTC
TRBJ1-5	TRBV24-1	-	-	CATSATTGTASNQPQHF	TGTGCCACCAGTGCGACAACCGGGACGGCTAGCAATCAGCCCCAGCATTTT
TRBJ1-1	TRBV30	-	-	CAWSFEKTEAFF	TGTGCCTGGAGTTTCGAGAAGACTGAAGCTTTCTTT
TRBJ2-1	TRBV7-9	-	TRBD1	CASRDRGYNEQFF	TGTGCCAGCCGGGACAGGGGTTACAATGAGCAGTTCTTC
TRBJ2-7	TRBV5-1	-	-	CASSLGPTVGPSSYEQYF	TGCGCCAGCAGCTTGGGCCCTACGGTAGGCCCGAGCTCCTACGAGCAGTACTTC
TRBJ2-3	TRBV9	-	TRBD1	CASNRGGGTDTQYF	TGTGCCAGCAACAGGGGTGGGGGCACAGATACGCAGTATTTT
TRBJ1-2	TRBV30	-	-	CAWSPGGGWSGYTF	TGTGCCTGGAGCCCCGGGGGGGGCTGGAGTGGCTACACCTTC
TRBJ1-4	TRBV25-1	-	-	CASSEPPESELFF	TGTGCCAGCAGTGAACCGCCGGAGTCGGAACTGTTTTTT
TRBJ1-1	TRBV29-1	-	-	CSVAHLGPEAFF	TGCAGCGTTGCACACTTGGGGCCTGAAGCTTTCTTT
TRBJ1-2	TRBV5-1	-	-	CASSQTASGYGYTF	TGCGCCAGCAGCCAGACAGCGTCCGGATATGGCTACACCTTC
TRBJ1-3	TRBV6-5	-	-	CASRQGGTGNTIYF	TGTGCCTCCAGGCAGGGAGGGACTGGAAACACCATATATTTT
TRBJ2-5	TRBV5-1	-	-	CASSRERQETQYF	TGCGCCAGCAGCCGGGAGAGGCAAGAGACCCAGTACTTC
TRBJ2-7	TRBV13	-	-	CASSPRRGEQYF	TGTGCCAGCAGCCCCCGCCGGGGGGAGCAGTACTTC
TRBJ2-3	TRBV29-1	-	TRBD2	CSALLPLAGGYSTDTQYF	TGCAGCGCCCTACTCCCGCTAGCGGGGGGGTATTCGACAGATACGCAGTATTTT
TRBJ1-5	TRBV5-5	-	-	CASSYLVGVSNQPQHF	TGTGCCAGCAGCTATCTCGTGGGGGTGAGCAATCAGCCCCAGCATTTT
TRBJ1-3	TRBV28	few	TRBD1	CASSLLDRVGNTIYF	TGTGCCAGCAGTCTCCTAGACAGGGTTGGAAACACCATATATTTT
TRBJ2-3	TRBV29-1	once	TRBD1	CSVKDRGNRDTQYF	TGCAGCGTTAAGGACAGGGGGAACCGAGATACGCAGTATTTT
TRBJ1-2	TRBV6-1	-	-	CASSEHRDAGYTF	TGTGCCAGCAGTGAGCACAGGGACGCTGGCTACACCTTC
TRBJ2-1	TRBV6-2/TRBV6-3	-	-	CASSPSGAKQFF	TGTGCCAGCAGCCCCTCCGGCGCGAAACAGTTCTTC
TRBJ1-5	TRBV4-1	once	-	CASSDGPNNQPQHF	TGCGCCAGCAGCGACGGACCAAACAATCAGCCCCAGCATTTT
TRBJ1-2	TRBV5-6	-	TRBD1	CASSFGTGPYGYTF	TGTGCCAGCAGCTTCGGGACAGGGCCCTATGGCTACACCTTC
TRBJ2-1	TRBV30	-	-	CAWNQGRSEQFF	TGTGCCTGGAATCAGGGGCGGAGTGAGCAGTTCTTC